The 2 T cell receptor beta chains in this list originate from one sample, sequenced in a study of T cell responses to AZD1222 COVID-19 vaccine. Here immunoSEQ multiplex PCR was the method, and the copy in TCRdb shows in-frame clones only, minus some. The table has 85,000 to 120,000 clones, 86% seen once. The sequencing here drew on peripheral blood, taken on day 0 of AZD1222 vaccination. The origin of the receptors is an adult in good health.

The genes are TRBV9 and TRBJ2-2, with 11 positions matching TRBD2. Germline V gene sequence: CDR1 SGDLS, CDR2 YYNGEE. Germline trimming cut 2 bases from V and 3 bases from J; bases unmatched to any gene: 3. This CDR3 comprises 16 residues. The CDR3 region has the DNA TGTGCCAGCAGCGTTAGCGGGGGGGCCGACACCGGGGAGCTGTTTTTT. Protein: CASSVSGGADTGELFF.

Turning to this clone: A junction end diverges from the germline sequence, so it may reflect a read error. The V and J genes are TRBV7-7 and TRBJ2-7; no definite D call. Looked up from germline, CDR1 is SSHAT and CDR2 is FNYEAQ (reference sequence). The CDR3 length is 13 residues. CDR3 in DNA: TGTGCTAGCAGCTCCCGTCCCAACGGCGAGCAGTACTTC. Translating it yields CASSSRPNGEQYF.